The clone carrying this TCR beta chain was picked up a small number of times. The antigen remains undetermined. The germline V and J ends were trimmed by 0 bases and 0 bases, with 10 bases remaining between them. CDR3 size: 16 residues. Per the germline V gene, CDR1 is SGDLS and CDR2 is YYNGEE. This sample was taken from a study of T cell responses to AZD1222 COVID-19 vaccine. The table came from immunoSEQ multiplex PCR; TCRdb's copy has only in-frame clones and leaves some out. This repertoire shows about 100,000 clones, about 85% found once; its top ten account for around 1.8%. Broader study findings: The number of AZD1222 recipients seropositive at baseline was only 5 to 7.

The chain joins TRBV9 to TRBJ1-3; D uncertain. This TCR derives from an adult in good health. Sequenced material: peripheral blood, taken on day 0 of AZD1222 vaccination. In DNA, the CDR3 is TGTGCCAGCAGCGTAGCTATGGGTCTCTCTGGAAACACCATATATTTT. This translates into CASSVAMGLSGNTIYF.